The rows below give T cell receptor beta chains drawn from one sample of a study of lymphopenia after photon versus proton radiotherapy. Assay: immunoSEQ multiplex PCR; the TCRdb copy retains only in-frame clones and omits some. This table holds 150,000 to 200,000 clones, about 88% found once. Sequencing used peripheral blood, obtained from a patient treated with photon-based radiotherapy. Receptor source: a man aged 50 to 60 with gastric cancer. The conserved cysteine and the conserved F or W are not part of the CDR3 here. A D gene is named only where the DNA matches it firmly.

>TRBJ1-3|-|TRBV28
ASSTYRVGNTIY
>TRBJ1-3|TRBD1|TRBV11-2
ASSSGQGISGNTIY
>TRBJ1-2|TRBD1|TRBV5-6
ASSLGHSGQGARSYT
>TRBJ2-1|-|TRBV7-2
ASSSPVLVGEQF
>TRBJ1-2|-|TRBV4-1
ASSPINSYLGYT
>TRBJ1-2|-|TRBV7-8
ASSLARGAQGGYT
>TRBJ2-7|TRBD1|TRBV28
ASSLRGTGRREQY
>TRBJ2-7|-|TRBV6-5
ASRNQGKEQY
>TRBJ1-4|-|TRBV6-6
ASSYGPLVTNEKLF
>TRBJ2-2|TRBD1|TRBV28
ASSLKNPWRTGGAETGELF
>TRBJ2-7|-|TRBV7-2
ASSVSSYEQY
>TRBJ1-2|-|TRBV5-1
ASSFTAGQNYGYT
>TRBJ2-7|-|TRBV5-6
ASSLGRSYEQY
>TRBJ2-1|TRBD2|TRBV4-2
ASSQGTSGSHEQF
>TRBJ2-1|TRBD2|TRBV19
ASSSGRANNEQF
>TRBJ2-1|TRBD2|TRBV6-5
ASSPSGRTYNEQF
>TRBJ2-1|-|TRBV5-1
ASSFSGGGLNEQF
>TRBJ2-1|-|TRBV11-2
ASSLVAPAADEF
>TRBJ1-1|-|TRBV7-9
ASSLALRTKNTEAF
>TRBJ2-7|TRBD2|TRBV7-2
ASSLVGLAATYEQY
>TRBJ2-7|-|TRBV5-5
ASSLQRSSYEQY